Listed here is a single T cell receptor beta chain. The antigen remains undetermined. These data originate in a study of cytomegalovirus exposure and HLA in healthy donors. The PCR had 60 Vbeta and 13 Jbeta primers. Clones were read by immunoSEQ multiplex PCR, and TCRdb kept only the in-frame ones, dropping some. The sample includes around 190,000 clones, roughly 80% of them seen just once. Study observations and caveats: Fewer N-insertions than the roughly 670-donor mean were reportedly shown by an Asian-associated ancestry cluster in a later analysis. Among TCR beta chains, those listed as cytomegalovirus-associated numbered roughly 150. Several of the most significant clusters were apparently associated with common viral pathogens in a later analysis.

The germline CDR1 and CDR2 sequences are SEHNR and FQNEAQ (reference sequence). The CDR3 totals 12 residues. This TCR was recovered from a female donor in good health and CMV-seronegative. The chain combines TRBV7-9 with TRBJ1-3; D perhaps matches TRBD1 (6 bases). Sequencing was carried out using PBMCs. As DNA, the CDR3 is TGTTCCGGACAGACCTCTGGAAACACCATATATTTT. Amino acid sequence: CSGQTSGNTIYF.